These 4 T cell receptor beta chains were all obtained from the same sample, sequenced in a study of OX40 agonist ivuxolimab in advanced cancers. Profiling relied on immunoSEQ multiplex PCR, and the TCRdb table lists in-frame clones only, not all of them. The profile shows 45,000 or so clones, over 75% of them singletons. Sequenced here: CD4+ or CD8+ T cells sorted from blood, sampled in a trial of the OX40 agonist ivuxolimab. These receptors all stem from an adult with an advanced solid tumor such as melanoma, head and neck, liver or kidney cancer.

The chain employs TRBV5-5 and TRBJ1-2, with TRBD1 as a possible D gene (6 bases). Trimming pared 2 bases from V and 0 bases from J, leaving 8 bases between. CDR3 size: 14 residues. Germline CDR1 is SGHKS and CDR2 is YYEKEE (reference sequence). CDR3: CASSLGGSNYGYTF. CDR3 nucleotides: TGTGCCAGCAGCTTAGGGGGTTCTAACTATGGCTACACCTTC.

This rearrangement joins TRBV13 to TRBJ2-7, with D tentatively TRBD2 (5 bases). V shed 0 bases and J shed 3 bases, with 9 bases lying between them. Germline assignment: CDR1 PRHDT and CDR2 FYEKMQ (reference sequence). The CDR3 loop spans 14 amino acids. CDR3 region: CASSLGPRGYEQYF. CDR3 nucleotide sequence: TGTGCCAGCAGCTTAGGGCCACGGGGCTACGAGCAGTACTTC.

As regards this clone: This sample also contains other DNA sequences that code for the same CDR3. This chain uses TRBV7-9 with TRBJ2-5; TRBD1 might be the D (6 bases). Per the germline V gene, CDR1 is SEHNR and CDR2 is FQNEAQ (reference sequence). The CDR3 has 14 amino acids. V was cut by 1 base and J by 2 bases, with 8 bases left in between. The CDR3 protein is CASSLVGGQETQYF. The CDR3 nucleotides are TGTGCCAGCAGCTTAGTAGGGGGTCAAGAGACCCAGTACTTC.

This chain joins TRBV27 and TRBJ2-1, with D possibly called TRBD1 or TRBD2 (5 bases each). V was clipped by 3 bases and J by 8 bases, with 11 bases between them. The CDR3 totals 13 residues. The germline CDR1 and CDR2 sequences are MNHEY and SMNVEV (reference sequence). DNA for the CDR3: TGTGCCAGCAGTTTGATCCGGGACCATGAGCAGTTCTTC. This translates into CASSLIRDHEQFF.